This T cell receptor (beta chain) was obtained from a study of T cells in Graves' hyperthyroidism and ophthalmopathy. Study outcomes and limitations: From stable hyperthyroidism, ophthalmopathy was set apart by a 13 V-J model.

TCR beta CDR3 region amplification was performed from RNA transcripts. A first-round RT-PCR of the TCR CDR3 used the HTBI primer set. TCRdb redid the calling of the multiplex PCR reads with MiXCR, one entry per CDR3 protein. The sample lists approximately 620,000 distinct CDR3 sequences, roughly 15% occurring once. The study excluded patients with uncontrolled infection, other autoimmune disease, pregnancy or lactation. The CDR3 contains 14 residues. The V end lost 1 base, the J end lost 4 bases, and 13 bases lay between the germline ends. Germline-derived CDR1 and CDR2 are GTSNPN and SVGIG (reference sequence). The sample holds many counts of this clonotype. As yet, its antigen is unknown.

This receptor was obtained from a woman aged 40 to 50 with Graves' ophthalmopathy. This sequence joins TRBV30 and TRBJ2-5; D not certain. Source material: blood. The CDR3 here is CAWSGALVRETQYF. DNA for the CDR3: TGTGCCTGGAGTGGGGCCCTTGTTCGAGAGACCCAGTACTTC.